This T cell receptor beta chain was obtained from a study of shared clonotypes between healthy human individuals. The table came from immunoSEQ multiplex PCR; TCRdb's copy has only in-frame clones and leaves some out. The table lists about 1.5 million clones, 95% to 99% of them singletons, with roughly 0.45% in the top ten. CD4+ cell separation produced CD45RA+ naive and CD45RA-negative memory subsets. V lost 5 bases, J lost 0 bases, and 11 bases lay in between. The CDR3 has 14 residues. Per the germline V gene, CDR1 is MNHNS and CDR2 is SASEGT. Study outcomes and limitations: The sharing of 4.5% to 6.5% of naive CD4 clonotypes was seen across several donors.

For this clone: Its matching antigen is unknown.

The sequencing input was naive CD4+ T cells sorted from blood. The subset: CD45RA+ positively selected. The V and J genes are TRBV6-1 and TRBJ2-7; D ambiguous. The source of this sequence is a man aged 30 to 45 in good health. The CDR3 reads CASSPPLSSYEQYF. The CDR3 DNA is TGTGCCAGCAGTCCCCCTTTGAGCTCCTACGAGCAGTACTTC.